This paragraph covers one T cell receptor (beta chain) sequence. Antigen: not known. The sample is drawn from a study of cytomegalovirus exposure and HLA in healthy donors. The study's findings and limits: With further analysis later on, most CMV-associated TCR beta chains appeared HLA-restricted. Rarity marked most TCR sequences, yet some public TCRs occurred in many donors. A later analysis reportedly identified an Asian-associated ancestry cluster as carrying fewer N-insertions than the 666-donor mean.

The PCR made use of 60 Vbeta and 13 Jbeta primers. Only in-frame clones appear in the TCRdb table, and some are missing; sequencing was by immunoSEQ multiplex PCR. The sample lists 150,000 to 200,000 clones, 65% to 80% occurring once. The TCR comes from a middle-aged man in good health and CMV-seronegative. Sequenced: PBMCs.

DNA of the CDR3: TGTGCCAGCAAGGACCGAGGAGGGAACACTGAAGCTTTCTTT. Amino acid sequence: CASKDRGGNTEAFF. The chain links TRBV6-5 to TRBJ1-1; no clear D gene. Germline lookup yields CDR1 MNHEY and CDR2 SVGAGI. The CDR3 contains 14 residues. V dropped 7 bases and J dropped 1 base, with 13 bases sitting between them.